The 20 T cell receptor beta chains listed next were all sequenced from one sample in a study of PD-L1 blockade in urothelial cancer. Sample time point: pretreatment peripheral blood. Clones were read by immunoSEQ multiplex PCR, and TCRdb kept only the in-frame ones, dropping some. This sample has under 70,000 clones; over 75% occur once, and the top ten carry around 1.5%. The sequences come from PBMCs, collected around atezolizumab (anti-PD-L1) treatment. These TCRs come from a man between 65 and 80 years old with urothelial cancer.

This chain links TRBV28 with TRBJ2-3, with 8 bases matching TRBD1. CDR3 size: 15 residues. Trimming cost V 5 bases and J 7 bases; bases outside gene matches: 11. Germline CDR1 is MDHEN and CDR2 is SYDVKM. The chain's CDR3 is CASSPDRAVVNTQYF. Here the CDR3 DNA reads TGTGCCAGCAGTCCGGACAGGGCGGTCGTGAATACGCAGTATTTT.

The chain couples TRBV7-9 to TRBJ1-2; D call uncertain. The CDR3 extends over 13 amino acids. Germline loops: CDR1 SEHNR, CDR2 FQNEAQ (reference sequence). Between the trimmed V and J ends, which lost 2 bases and 6 bases, there was a span of 10 bases. The CDR3 spells CASSLLLPDGYTF. As DNA, the CDR3 is TGTGCCAGCAGCTTACTTCTCCCGGATGGCTACACCTTC.

The CDR3 bases are TGTGCCAGCAGTGAAGCCGGGACAGCGCTCAGCCTGGGCGGCTACACCTTC. Amino acid sequence: CASSEAGTALSLGGYTF. This chain links TRBV6-1 with TRBJ1-2, with 7 bases lining up with TRBD1. The CDR3 is 17 residues long. Trimming at V came to 0 bases and at J to 8 bases, leaving 15 bases not matched to a gene. In germline, CDR1 is MNHNS, CDR2 SASEGT.

The chain joins TRBV5-1 to TRBJ2-4; 7 bases align to TRBD1. In germline, CDR1 is SGHRS, CDR2 YFSETQ. This CDR3 is built from 16 residues. J lost 9 bases, V lost 3 bases, and 15 bases had no gene match. The CDR3 sequence: CASSYETQGSGVIQYF. CDR3 bases: TGCGCCAGCAGCTACGAAACACAGGGGAGTGGGGTCATTCAGTACTTC.

The V and J genes are TRBV10-3 and TRBJ1-4; D is unresolved. CDR1 and CDR2 from the germline V gene are ENHRY and SYGVKD. This CDR3 region has 17 residues. V was trimmed by 9 bases and J by 0 bases, leaving 20 bases between them. CDR3: CAISANLQVATNEKLFF. The CDR3 region has the DNA TGTGCCATTTCCGCGAATCTGCAGGTTGCAACTAATGAAAAACTGTTTTTT.

This chain uses TRBV7-3 with TRBJ2-2; no reliable D call. The CDR3 runs to 16 residues. Between the trimmed V and J ends, which lost 5 bases and 0 bases, there was a span of 13 bases. CDR1 and CDR2 (germline): SGHTA, FQGTGA. CDR3 sequence: CASSPRGNTNTGELFF. The CDR3 nucleotides are TGTGCCAGCAGCCCCCGAGGCAACACGAACACCGGGGAGCTGTTTTTT.

The chain combines TRBV6-6 with TRBJ1-1; no clear D gene. The germline V gene encodes CDR1 MNHNY and CDR2 SVGAGI (reference sequence). The length of the CDR3 is 11 residues. The germline V and J ends were trimmed by 8 bases and 6 bases, with 10 bases remaining between them. As DNA, the CDR3 is TGTGCCAGCGTGGGGAGCGCTGAAGCTTTCTTT. Residues: CASVGSAEAFF.

The chain is built from TRBV28 and TRBJ2-1; possible D gene TRBD2, 6 bases. CDR3 length: 17 amino acids. In germline, CDR1 is MDHEN, CDR2 SYDVKM. V shed 6 bases and J shed 0 bases, with 18 bases lying between them. CDR3 loop: CASSPRREGNSYNEQFF. CDR3 in DNA: TGTGCCAGCAGCCCTAGGAGGGAAGGAAACTCCTACAATGAGCAGTTCTTC.

The chain joins TRBV18 to TRBJ2-7; 7 nucleotides agree with TRBD2. This CDR3 is built from 13 residues. The ends lost 3 bases at V and 3 bases at J; junction bases unmatched: 2. Germline lookup yields CDR1 KGHSH and CDR2 LQKENI. DNA for the CDR3: TGTGCCAGCTCACCGCGGGAGATCTACGAGCAGTACTTC. Its translation is CASSPREIYEQYF.

V usage is TRBV6-6 and J usage is TRBJ1-2; 8 positions match TRBD1. Trimming took 6 bases from V and 8 from J; bases not matched to a gene: 14. The CDR3 sequence is 15 residues long. The germline V gene encodes CDR1 MNHNY and CDR2 SVGAGI (reference sequence). The CDR3 coding sequence is TGTGCCAGCAGAAACACAGGGGGTTCAAGATGGGGCTACACCTTC. This gives the protein CASRNTGGSRWGYTF.

The chain joins TRBV6-5 to TRBJ2-5; D is ambiguous. CDR1 and CDR2 from the germline V gene are MNHEY and SVGAGI. Trimming shortened V by 0 bases and J by 2 bases, and 7 bases separated the two germline ends. This CDR3 is 14 amino acids long. The CDR3 nucleotides read TGTGCCAGCAGTTACTCGATCAGGCAAGAGACCCAGTACTTC. Its protein product is CASSYSIRQETQYF.

J is TRBJ1-1 and V is TRBV6-1; possibly TRBD1 for D (5 bases). Trimming took 4 bases from V and 4 from J, leaving 13 bases between them. Germline lookup yields CDR1 MNHNS and CDR2 SASEGT. The CDR3 has 14 amino acids. The CDR3 loop reads CASSARGPGTEAFF. The DNA of the CDR3 is TGTGCCAGCAGTGCAAGGGGCCCGGGCACTGAAGCTTTCTTT.

This clone has just a few counts. The CDR3 loop reads CASSRQGGRQPQHF. CDR3 DNA: TGTGCCAGTAGCCGACAGGGAGGTCGGCAGCCCCAGCATTTT. The V call is TRBV19, the J call TRBJ1-5; 7 nucleotides line up with TRBD1. V shed 6 bases, J shed 7 bases, and the junction held 9 bases outside the gene matches. CDR3 length: 14 amino acids. The germline gives CDR1 LNHDA, CDR2 SQIVND (reference sequence).

The V call is TRBV5-1, the J call TRBJ2-3, with 7 bases matching TRBD1. J lost 0 bases, V lost 8 bases, and 6 bases had no gene match. The CDR3 loop spans 14 amino acids. Germline V gene lookup returns CDR1 SGHRS and CDR2 YFSETQ. The CDR3 DNA follows: TGCGCCAGTACAGGGGCCTCTAGCACAGATACGCAGTATTTT. It translates to CASTGASSTDTQYF.

This clone was found once. V usage is TRBV19 and J usage is TRBJ1-5; TRBD1 matches at 7 bases. Trimming took 6 bases from V and 1 from J; bases not matched to a gene: 6. The CDR3 runs to 15 residues. In germline, CDR1 is LNHDA, CDR2 SQIVND (reference sequence). The CDR3, as DNA: TGTGCCAGTAGACGCGACAGGGTAAGCAATCAGCCCCAGCATTTT. This sequence encodes CASRRDRVSNQPQHF.

The V and J genes are TRBV13 and TRBJ2-7; TRBD2 matches at 10 bases. Trimming cost V 6 bases and J 1 base; bases outside gene matches: 6. Per the germline V gene, CDR1 is PRHDT and CDR2 is FYEKMQ (reference sequence). The CDR3 runs to 15 residues. The CDR3 here is CASSLSSGSSYEQYF. The CDR3 coding sequence is TGTGCCAGCAGTCTCTCTAGCGGGAGTTCCTACGAGCAGTACTTC.

The chain employs TRBV2 and TRBJ1-2; 8 nucleotides line up with TRBD1. The CDR3 contains 16 residues. Trimming cost V 3 bases and J 2 bases; bases outside gene matches: 8. Germline CDR1 SNHLY, CDR2 FYNNEI. CDR3 sequence (DNA): TGTGCCAGCAGTGACCGCCAGGGGGCGGAGAACTATGGCTACACCTTC. Amino acids: CASSDRQGAENYGYTF.

This sequence joins TRBV5-1 and TRBJ2-1; TRBD2 matches 8 bases. In germline, CDR1 is SGHRS, CDR2 YFSETQ. With 0 bases clipped from V and 6 bases from J, the junction kept 8 bases outside the gene matches. The CDR3 consists of 16 residues. The CDR3 nucleotides are TGCGCCAGCAGCTTGGCGGGGGGGACGGTGCGCAATGAGCAGTTCTTC. This gives the protein CASSLAGGTVRNEQFF.

This rearrangement joins TRBV11-3 to TRBJ2-7; TRBD1 matches 7 bases. V shed 0 bases and J 0 bases; nucleotides not matched to a gene: 5. The CDR3 totals 16 residues. Germline V gives CDR1 SGHNT, CDR2 YENEEA. The CDR3 coding sequence is TGTGCCAGCAGCTTAGATACTGACAGGGTCTCCTACGAGCAGTACTTC. It translates to CASSLDTDRVSYEQYF.

This chain connects TRBV5-1 to TRBJ2-5, with TRBD1 matching over 8 bases. Germline CDR1 is SGHRS and CDR2 is YFSETQ. This CDR3 region has 17 residues. The ends lost 0 bases at V and 1 base at J; junction bases unmatched: 8. CDR3 in DNA: TGCGCCAGCAGCTTGGGGGGAGCAGGGGGCTTCCAAGAGACCCAGTACTTC. It yields the protein CASSLGGAGGFQETQYF.